This record concerns one TCR beta chain sequence. Germline and junction disagree at one end, which may indicate a read error. The same CDR3 arises from other DNA sequences in this sample as well. The record originates from a study of shared clonotypes between healthy human individuals. Clones were sequenced by immunoSEQ multiplex PCR, and TCRdb holds only the in-frame ones, with some missing. The sample contains some 380,000 clones, about 96% of which appear only once. CD45RO+ cells plus CCR7-negative CD45RA+ TemRA cells formed CD8 memory. The CDR3 totals 14 residues. Germline CDR1 SQVTM, CDR2 ANQGSEA.

The V gene is TRBV29-1, the J gene TRBJ1-1; D possibly corresponds to TRBD1 (5 bases). The clonotype comes from a man aged 30 to 45 in good health. Sequencing was performed on memory CD8+ T cells sorted from blood. Subset defined: CD45RO+ cells pooled with CCR7-negative TemRA cells. Here the CDR3 reads CSVEEGRVNTEAFF. The CDR3 bases are TGCAGCGTTGAAGAGGGCAGGGTGAACACTGAAGCTTTTTTT.